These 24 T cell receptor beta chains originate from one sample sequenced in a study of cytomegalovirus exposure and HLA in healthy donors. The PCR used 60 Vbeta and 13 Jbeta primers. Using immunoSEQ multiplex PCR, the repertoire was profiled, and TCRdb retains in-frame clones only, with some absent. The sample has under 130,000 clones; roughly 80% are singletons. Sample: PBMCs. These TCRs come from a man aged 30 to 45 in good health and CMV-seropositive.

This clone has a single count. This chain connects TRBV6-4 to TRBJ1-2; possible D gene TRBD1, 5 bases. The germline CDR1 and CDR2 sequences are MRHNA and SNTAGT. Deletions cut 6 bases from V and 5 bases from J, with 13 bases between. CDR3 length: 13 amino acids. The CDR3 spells CASRGPSPYGYTF. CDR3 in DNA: TGTGCCAGCAGGGGGCCCTCCCCTTATGGCTACACCTTC.

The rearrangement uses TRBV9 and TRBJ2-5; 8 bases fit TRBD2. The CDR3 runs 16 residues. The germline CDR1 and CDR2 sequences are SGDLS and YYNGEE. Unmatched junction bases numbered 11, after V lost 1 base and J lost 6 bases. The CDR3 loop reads CASSVSDSRGEKTQYF. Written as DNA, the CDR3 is TGTGCCAGCAGCGTATCCGACTCGCGGGGGGAAAAGACCCAGTACTTC.

This CDR3 is CASSYSSYGSYEQYF. Written as DNA, the CDR3 is TGTGCCAGCAGTTACTCGAGCTACGGTTCCTACGAGCAGTACTTC. V gene TRBV6-5 combines with J gene TRBJ2-7; D unclear. Trimming shortened V by 0 bases and J by 1 base, and 10 bases separated the two germline ends. The CDR3 consists of 15 residues. Germline V gene data show CDR1 as MNHEY and CDR2 as SVGAGI.

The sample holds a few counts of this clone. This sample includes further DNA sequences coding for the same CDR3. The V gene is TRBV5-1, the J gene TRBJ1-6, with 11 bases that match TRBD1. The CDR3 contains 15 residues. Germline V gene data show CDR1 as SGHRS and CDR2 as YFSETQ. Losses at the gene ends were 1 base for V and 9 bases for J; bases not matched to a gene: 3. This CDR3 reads CASSLKGQGASPLHF. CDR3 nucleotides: TGCGCCAGCAGCTTGAAAGGACAGGGGGCTTCACCCCTCCACTTT.

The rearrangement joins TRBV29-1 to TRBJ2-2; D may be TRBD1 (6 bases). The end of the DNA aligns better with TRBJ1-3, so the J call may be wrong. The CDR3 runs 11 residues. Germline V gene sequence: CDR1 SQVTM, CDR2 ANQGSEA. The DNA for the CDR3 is TGCAGCGTCCCCCAGGGGAACACCATATATTTT. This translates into CSVPQGNTIYF.

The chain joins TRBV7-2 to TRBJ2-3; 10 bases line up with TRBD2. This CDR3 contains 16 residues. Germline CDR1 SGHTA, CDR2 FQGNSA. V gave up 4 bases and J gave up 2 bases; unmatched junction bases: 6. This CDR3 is CASSYLAGAYTDTQYF. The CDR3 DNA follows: TGTGCCAGCAGCTATCTAGCGGGGGCCTACACAGATACGCAGTATTTT.

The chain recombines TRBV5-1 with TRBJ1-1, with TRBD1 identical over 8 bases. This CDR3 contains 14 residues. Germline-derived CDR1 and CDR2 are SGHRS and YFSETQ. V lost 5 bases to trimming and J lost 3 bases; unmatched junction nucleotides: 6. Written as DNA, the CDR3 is TGCGCCAGCAGTCCGACAGGGGCCGACACTGAAGCTTTCTTT. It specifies CASSPTGADTEAFF.

As DNA, the CDR3 is TGTGCCAGCAGTTTGTCTCCGGGACAGGGCACAGATACGCAGTATTTT. The encoded protein is CASSLSPGQGTDTQYF. The rearrangement links TRBV27 to TRBJ2-3; 8 bases match TRBD1. The CDR3 totals 16 residues. The V gene's germline CDR1 is MNHEY and CDR2 SMNVEV (reference sequence). V was clipped by 3 bases and J by 1 base; unmatched bases: 6.

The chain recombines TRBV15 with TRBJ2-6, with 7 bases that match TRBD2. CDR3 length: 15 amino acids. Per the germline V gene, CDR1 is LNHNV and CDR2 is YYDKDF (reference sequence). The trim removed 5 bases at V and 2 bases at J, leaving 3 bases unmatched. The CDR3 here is CATSLGGTGANVLTF. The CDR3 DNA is TGTGCCACCAGCCTGGGAGGGACTGGGGCCAACGTCCTGACTTTC.

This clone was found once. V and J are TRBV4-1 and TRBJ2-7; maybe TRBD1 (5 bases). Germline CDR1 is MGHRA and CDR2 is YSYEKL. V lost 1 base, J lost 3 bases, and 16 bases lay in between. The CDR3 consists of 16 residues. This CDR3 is CASSQVPGHSDYEQYF. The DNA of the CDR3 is TGCGCCAGCAGCCAAGTACCCGGACATTCTGACTACGAGCAGTACTTC.

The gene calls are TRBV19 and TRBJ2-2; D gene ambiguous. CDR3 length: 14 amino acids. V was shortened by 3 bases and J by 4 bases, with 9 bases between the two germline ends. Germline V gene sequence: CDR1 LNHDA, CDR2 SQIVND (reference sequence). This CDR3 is CASSIRTATGELFF. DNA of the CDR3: TGTGCCAGTAGTATTCGCACAGCCACCGGGGAGCTGTTTTTT.

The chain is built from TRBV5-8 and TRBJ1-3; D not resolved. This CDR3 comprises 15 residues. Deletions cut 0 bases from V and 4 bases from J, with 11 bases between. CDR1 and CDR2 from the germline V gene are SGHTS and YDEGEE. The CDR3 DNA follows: TGTGCCAGCAGCTTGGTGACTCTTCTGGGAAACACCATATATTTT. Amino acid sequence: CASSLVTLLGNTIYF.

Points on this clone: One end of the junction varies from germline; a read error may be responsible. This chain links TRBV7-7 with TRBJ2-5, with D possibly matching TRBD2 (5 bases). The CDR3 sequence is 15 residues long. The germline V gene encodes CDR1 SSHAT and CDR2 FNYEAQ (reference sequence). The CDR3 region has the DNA TGTGCTAGCAGCCTCCGCGAGGGCCAACAAGAGACCCAGTACTTC. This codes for CASSLREGQQETQYF.

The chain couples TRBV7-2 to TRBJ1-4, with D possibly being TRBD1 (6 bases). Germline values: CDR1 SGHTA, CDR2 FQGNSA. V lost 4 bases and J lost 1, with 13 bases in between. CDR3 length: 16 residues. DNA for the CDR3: TGTGCCAGCAGCTCCAGGGGTTCGGTAACTAATGAAAAACTGTTTTTT. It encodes CASSSRGSVTNEKLFF.

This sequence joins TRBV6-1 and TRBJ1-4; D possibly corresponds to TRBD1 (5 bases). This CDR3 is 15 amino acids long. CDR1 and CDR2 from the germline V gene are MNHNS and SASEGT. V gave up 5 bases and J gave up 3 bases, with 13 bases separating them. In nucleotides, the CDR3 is TGTGCCAGCAGTCCGACGGGGGTACCTAATGAAAAACTGTTTTTT. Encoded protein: CASSPTGVPNEKLFF.

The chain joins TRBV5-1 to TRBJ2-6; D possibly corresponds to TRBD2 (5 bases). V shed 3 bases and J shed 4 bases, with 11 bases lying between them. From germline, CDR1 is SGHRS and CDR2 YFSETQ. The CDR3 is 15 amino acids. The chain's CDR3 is CASSSGEPGANVLTF. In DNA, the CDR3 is TGCGCCAGCAGCTCCGGGGAGCCCGGGGCCAACGTCCTGACTTTC.

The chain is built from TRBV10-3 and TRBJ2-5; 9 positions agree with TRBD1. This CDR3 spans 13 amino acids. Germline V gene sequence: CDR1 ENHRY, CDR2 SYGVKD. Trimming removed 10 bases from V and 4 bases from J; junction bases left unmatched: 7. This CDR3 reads CATRTGELETQYF. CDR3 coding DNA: TGTGCCACCCGGACAGGGGAACTAGAGACCCAGTACTTC.

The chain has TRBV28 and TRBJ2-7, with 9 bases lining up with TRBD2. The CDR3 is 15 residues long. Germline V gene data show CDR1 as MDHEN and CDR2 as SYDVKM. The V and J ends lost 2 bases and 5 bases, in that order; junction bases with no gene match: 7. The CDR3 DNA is TGTGCCAGCAGTTTAGGGGCTAGCGGGATCGACGAGCAGTACTTC. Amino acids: CASSLGASGIDEQYF.

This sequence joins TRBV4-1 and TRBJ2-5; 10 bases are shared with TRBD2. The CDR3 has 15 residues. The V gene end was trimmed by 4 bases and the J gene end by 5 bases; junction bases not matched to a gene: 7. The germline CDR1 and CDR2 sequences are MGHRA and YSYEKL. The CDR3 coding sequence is TGCGCCAGCAGCCCCCAACTAGCGGGGTGGGAGACCCAGTACTTC. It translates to CASSPQLAGWETQYF.

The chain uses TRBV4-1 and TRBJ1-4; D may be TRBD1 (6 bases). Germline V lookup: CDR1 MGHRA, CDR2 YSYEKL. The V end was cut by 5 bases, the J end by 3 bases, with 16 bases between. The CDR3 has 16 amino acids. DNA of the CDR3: TGCGCCAGCAGCAAAACCTGGACAGCCGCTAATGAAAAACTGTTTTTT. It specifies CASSKTWTAANEKLFF.

The CDR3 loop is CASRPRERQPQHF. DNA for the CDR3: TGTGCCAGCAGGCCCCGGGAAAGGCAGCCCCAGCATTTT. This chain links TRBV6-5 with TRBJ1-5; no clear D. The V and J ends lost 6 bases and 7 bases respectively, with 13 bases between them. CDR3 length: 13 residues. Germline values: CDR1 MNHEY, CDR2 SVGAGI.

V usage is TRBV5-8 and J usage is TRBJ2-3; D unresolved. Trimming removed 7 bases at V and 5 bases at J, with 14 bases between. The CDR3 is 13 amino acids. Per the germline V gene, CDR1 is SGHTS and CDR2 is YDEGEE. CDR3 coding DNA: TGTGCCAGCGAACCCCATGCAGTAGATACGCAGTATTTT. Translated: CASEPHAVDTQYF. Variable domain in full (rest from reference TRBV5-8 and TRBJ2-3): EAGVTQSPTHLIKTRGQQATLRCSPISGHTSVYWYQQALGLGLQFLLWYDEGEERNRGNFPPRFSGRQFPNYSSELNVNALELEDSALYLCASEPHAVDTQYFGPGTRLTVL.

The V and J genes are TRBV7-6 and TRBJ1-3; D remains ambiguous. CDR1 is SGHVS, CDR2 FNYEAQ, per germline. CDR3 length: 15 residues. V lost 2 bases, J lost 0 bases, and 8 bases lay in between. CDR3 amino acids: CASSLSASSGNTIYF. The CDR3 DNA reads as TGTGCCAGCAGCTTATCAGCGAGCTCTGGAAACACCATATATTTT.

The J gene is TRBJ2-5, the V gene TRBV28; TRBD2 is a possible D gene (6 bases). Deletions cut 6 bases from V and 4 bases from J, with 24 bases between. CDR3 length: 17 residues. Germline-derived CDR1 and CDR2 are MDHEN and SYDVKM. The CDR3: CASSSMEGTNQRETQYF. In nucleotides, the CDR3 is TGTGCCAGCAGCTCCATGGAGGGCACCAACCAAAGAGAGACCCAGTACTTC.